The 25 T cell receptor beta chains below all came from one sample that was sequenced in a study of blood T cells in healthy people across ages. Combining a sample-barcoded 5' primer with a J-beta primer mix, a second PCR ran for roughly 7 to 12 cycles. TCRdb recomputed calls from the 5' RACE reads with MiXCR, one row per CDR3 protein. This repertoire shows 600,000 to 850,000 distinct CDR3 sequences, 43% found once; its top ten account for roughly 20%. Sequences were obtained from blood. The receptors were gathered from an older woman in good health.

This clonotype occurred many times. This chain connects TRBV10-3 to TRBJ2-3; D call uncertain. Trimming took off 3 bases at V and 3 bases at J, with 7 bases between the two ends. The CDR3 loop spans 13 amino acids. The V gene's germline CDR1 is ENHRY and CDR2 SYGVKD. The CDR3 bases are TGTGCCATCAGTGATGGCAGAACAGATACGCAGTATTTT. Amino acids: CAISDGRTDTQYF.

The V gene is TRBV29-1, the J gene TRBJ2-5, with a tentative D call TRBD2 (6 bases). Trimming removed 2 bases at V and 4 bases at J, with 8 bases between. CDR1 SQVTM and CDR2 ANQGSEA come from the germline V gene. CDR3 length: 12 amino acids. In DNA form, the CDR3 reads TGCAGCGTTGAATTGGGGGGAGAGACCCAGTACTTC. Residues: CSVELGGETQYF. Supplemented by reference TRBV29-1 and TRBJ2-5, the full variable domain reads SAVISQKPSRDICQRGTSLTIQCQVDSQVTMMFWYRQQPGQSLTLIATANQGSEATYESGFVIDKFPISRPNLTFSTLTVSNMSPEDSSIYLCSVELGGETQYFGPGTRLLVL.

The CDR3: CSVVRGSSDTQYF. The CDR3 DNA sequence: TGCAGCGTTGTACGGGGCTCTTCAGATACGCAGTATTTT. V usage is TRBV29-1 and J usage is TRBJ2-3, with D perhaps matching TRBD1 or TRBD2 (5 bases each). With 4 bases removed from V and 4 bases from J, the gap between germline ends came to 12 bases. Germline CDR1 reads SQVTM; CDR2 reads ANQGSEA. The CDR3 totals 13 residues.

This clonotype was counted only a few times. This chain connects TRBV10-3 to TRBJ1-2; possible D gene TRBD1, 5 bases. CDR3 size: 14 residues. Germline V CDR1 and CDR2: ENHRY, SYGVKD. The ends were cut back, 4 bases at V and 3 bases at J, with 12 bases in the middle. The CDR3 coding sequence is TGTGCCATCAGTGGCAGTCGGGGGGACTATGGCTACACCTTC. It codes for CAISGSRGDYGYTF.

CDR3 protein: CASFTGSAMNTEAFF. CDR3 nucleotide sequence: TGTGCCAGCTTTACAGGGTCGGCGATGAACACTGAAGCTTTCTTT. This chain uses TRBV2 with TRBJ1-1; D perhaps matches TRBD1 (6 bases). The germline CDR1 and CDR2 sequences are SNHLY and FYNNEI. The CDR3 runs 15 residues. Trimming cost V 8 bases and J 0 bases, with 16 bases left between them.

The J gene is TRBJ2-2, the V gene TRBV19; the D call may be TRBD1 or TRBD2 (6 bases each). The CDR3 is 16 residues long. V dropped 7 bases and J dropped 7 bases, with 22 bases sitting between them. The V gene's germline CDR1 is LNHDA and CDR2 SQIVND (reference sequence). Here the CDR3 reads CASIKGGTDRIGELFF. The CDR3 DNA reads TGTGCCAGTATTAAAGGGGGGACCGACCGAATCGGGGAGCTGTTTTTT.

The chain couples TRBV29-1 to TRBJ2-3; TRBD2 might be the D (6 bases). The CDR3 runs 14 residues. The V and J ends lost 4 bases and 4 bases respectively, with 15 bases between them. Germline assignment: CDR1 SQVTM and CDR2 ANQGSEA. CDR3 nucleotides: TGCAGCGTTGGGGGAGGAGTTTTTGCAGATACGCAGTATTTT. This translates into CSVGGGVFADTQYF.

In this sample, this clonotype turned up a few times. This rearrangement joins TRBV6-2 or TRBV6-3 to TRBJ1-5; D perhaps matches TRBD1 (5 bases). CDR1 is MNHEY and CDR2 is SVGEGT in the germline V gene. V lost 6 bases, J lost 0 bases, and 18 bases lay in between. The CDR3 runs to 17 residues. This chain's CDR3 is CASSRPRGAHSNQPQHF. In DNA, the CDR3 is TGTGCCAGCAGCAGGCCTCGTGGGGCCCATAGCAATCAGCCCCAGCATTTT.

The rearrangement links TRBV20-1 to TRBJ2-5, with D unclear. The J call is uncertain, as TRBJ2-1 better fits the DNA end. The germline V gene encodes CDR1 DFQATT and CDR2 SNEGSKA (reference sequence). The CDR3 contains 14 residues. The CDR3 loop reads CSARVRIEQETQFF. CDR3 nucleotides: TGCAGTGCTAGAGTCCGGATCGAACAAGAGACCCAGTTCTTC.

The chain uses TRBV2 and TRBJ1-1, with D unclear. The CDR3 extends over 14 amino acids. V shed 7 bases and J shed 0 bases, with 12 bases lying between them. The germline gives CDR1 SNHLY, CDR2 FYNNEI. CDR3 protein: CASIRPSLNTEAFF. CDR3 nucleotides: TGTGCCAGCATCCGCCCCTCTTTGAACACTGAAGCTTTCTTT.

The chain carries TRBV20-1 and TRBJ2-7; tentatively, D is TRBD1 or TRBD2 (5 bases each). Per the germline V gene, CDR1 is DFQATT and CDR2 is SNEGSKA (reference sequence). CDR3 length: 14 residues. Trimming left V 6 bases short and J 1 base short, with 16 bases between. CDR3 nucleotide sequence: TGCAGTGCCCCTTGGGGGAGAGCGTCCTACGAGCAGTACTTC. Translation gives CSAPWGRASYEQYF.

The chain joins TRBV7-9 to TRBJ1-6, with D unclear. The V gene lost 5 bases and the J gene lost 4 bases, with 12 bases spanning the gap. This CDR3 has 15 amino acids. CDR1 and CDR2 (germline): SEHNR, FQNEAQ (reference sequence). CDR3 amino acids: CASSPWTDYNSPLHF. The CDR3 nucleotides read TGTGCCAGCAGCCCGTGGACGGATTATAATTCACCCCTCCACTTT.

This clonotype has just a few counts. The CDR3 region has the DNA TGCAGCGTTGGGTCGACAGGGGTAACTAGAAATGAGCAGTTCTTC. Its translation is CSVGSTGVTRNEQFF. The chain is built from TRBV29-1 and TRBJ2-1; 8 bases fit TRBD1. Trimming at V came to 4 bases and at J to 7 bases, leaving 12 bases not matched to a gene. The CDR3 has 15 residues. Germline loops: CDR1 SQVTM, CDR2 ANQGSEA.

The V gene is TRBV9, the J gene TRBJ1-2; a weak D match, TRBD1 (5 bases). V was trimmed by 6 bases and J by 5 bases, leaving 14 bases between them. From germline, CDR1 is SGDLS and CDR2 YYNGEE. This CDR3 comprises 13 residues. The CDR3 loop is CASTVREAYGYTF. The DNA for the CDR3 is TGTGCCAGCACTGTCAGGGAAGCGTATGGCTACACCTTC.

The chain employs TRBV6-5 and TRBJ2-1, with 8 positions matching TRBD2. Germline trimming cut 10 bases from V and 2 bases from J; bases unmatched to any gene: 4. Germline V gene sequence: CDR1 MNHEY, CDR2 SVGAGI. The CDR3 totals 13 residues. CDR3 region: CATISGTYNEQFF. The DNA of the CDR3 is TGTGCCACCATTAGCGGGACCTACAATGAGCAGTTCTTC.

The chain has TRBV4-2 and TRBJ2-1; 7 positions agree with TRBD2. Germline V lookup: CDR1 LGHNA, CDR2 YNFKEQ. The CDR3 is 18 residues long. Trimming at V came to 0 bases and at J to 2 bases, leaving 10 bases not matched to a gene. The CDR3 protein is CASSQEEVGGSPYNEQFF. The CDR3, as DNA: TGTGCCAGCAGCCAAGAGGAAGTTGGCGGGAGCCCCTACAATGAGCAGTTCTTC.

As concerns this clonotype: A read error may be the cause here, since a much bigger clone is one base away. The V call is TRBV7-2, the J call TRBJ2-1; 8 positions match TRBD1. With V trimmed by 1 base and J by 8 bases, 16 bases remained unmatched. CDR1 is SGHTA and CDR2 is FQGNSA in the germline V gene. CDR3 length: 18 residues. The CDR3 loop is CASSLGIAGGKGYDEQFF. CDR3 bases: TGTGCCAGCAGCTTAGGGATCGCAGGGGGCAAGGGATACGATGAGCAGTTCTTC.

This clonotype was observed a handful of times. The rearrangement uses TRBV12-3 or TRBV12-4 and TRBJ2-5, with 9 bases lining up with TRBD1. Trimming cost V 6 bases and J 5 bases; bases outside gene matches: 10. This CDR3 is 15 amino acids long. The CDR3 is CASSRGQGRRETQYF. The CDR3 coding sequence is TGTGCCAGCAGCCGCGGACAGGGGAGGAGGGAGACCCAGTACTTC.

This clonotype came up a few times. The gene calls are TRBV6-2 or TRBV6-3 and TRBJ2-1; D is possibly TRBD1 (5 bases). The CDR3 totals 15 residues. Trimming cost V 0 bases and J 5 bases, with 11 bases left between them. From germline, CDR1 is MNHEY and CDR2 SVGEGT. This CDR3 is CASSYSTARHNEQFF. The CDR3 coding sequence is TGTGCCAGCAGTTACTCGACAGCTCGGCACAATGAGCAGTTCTTC.

With respect to this clonotype: A read error is possible here, since a much larger clone lies one base away. The chain carries TRBV7-9 and TRBJ2-5; 13 nucleotides match TRBD2. J lost 11 bases, V lost 2 bases, and 23 bases had no gene match. Germline CDR1 reads SEHNR; CDR2 reads FQNEAQ (reference sequence). This CDR3 is built from 20 residues. The CDR3 reads CASSLRDNVLAGGSYNEQYF. In DNA, the CDR3 is TGTGCCAGCAGCTTACGGGACAACGTACTAGCGGGAGGGTCCTACAATGAGCAGTACTTC.

The CDR3 reads CASSVNPGAHLPPYEQYF. Written as DNA, the CDR3 is TGTGCCAGCAGCGTAAACCCAGGGGCTCACCTTCCCCCCTACGAGCAGTACTTC. The chain is built from TRBV9 and TRBJ2-7, with D maybe TRBD1 (6 bases). Germline V gene sequence: CDR1 SGDLS, CDR2 YYNGEE. This CDR3 region has 18 residues. Trimming took 1 base from V and 2 from J, leaving 22 bases between them.

The V call is TRBV6-6, the J call TRBJ2-5; 10 bases are a match to TRBD1. The V segment lost 5 bases and the J segment 5 bases; nucleotides outside the gene matches: 11. Germline-derived CDR1 and CDR2 are MNHNY and SVGAGI (reference sequence). The CDR3 consists of 16 residues. The CDR3 loop reads CASSNSGTGVLETQYF. CDR3 nucleotides: TGTGCCAGCAGTAATTCCGGGACAGGGGTTTTGGAGACCCAGTACTTC.

This chain connects TRBV9 to TRBJ2-2; D might be TRBD2 (6 bases). Trimming shortened V by 0 bases and J by 1 base, and 10 bases separated the two germline ends. There are 16 residues in the CDR3. Germline V gene sequence: CDR1 SGDLS, CDR2 YYNGEE. The CDR3 DNA is TGTGCCAGCAGCGTAGCGGCGGGATGGAACACCGGGGAGCTGTTTTTT. This codes for CASSVAAGWNTGELFF. Combining the CDR3 with reference TRBV9 and TRBJ2-2 gives the whole variable domain DSGVTQTPKHLITATGQRVTLRCSPRSGDLSVYWYQQSLDQGLQFLIQYYNGEERAKGNILERFSAQQFPDLHSELNLSSLELGDSALYFCASSVAAGWNTGELFFGEGSRLTVL.

This chain joins TRBV11-1 and TRBJ2-5; the match to TRBD1 covers 7 bases. Germline CDR1 is SGHAT and CDR2 is FQDESV (reference sequence). Trimming removed 5 bases from V and 13 bases from J; junction bases left unmatched: 10. This CDR3 comprises 12 residues. CDR3 in DNA: TGTGCCAGCAGCCATTGGGAGACAGGGCGGTACTTC. Amino acid sequence: CASSHWETGRYF.

This chain joins TRBV14 and TRBJ2-7; 16 bases fit TRBD2. The CDR3 contains 18 residues. Germline CDR1 and CDR2: SGHDN and FVKESK. With V trimmed by 4 bases and J by 2 bases, 8 bases remained unmatched. The CDR3 sequence: CASSLIPGLAGGTYEQYF. The CDR3 nucleotides read TGTGCCAGCAGCCTTATCCCGGGACTAGCGGGAGGGACCTACGAGCAGTACTTC.